What follows is one T cell receptor beta chain and its context. Preparation of TCR beta libraries was done by quantitative 5'-RACE with molecular barcodes. Each CDR3 protein is one row after TCRdb ran MiXCR on the 5' RACE reads. The repertoire holds 200,000 to 250,000 distinct CDR3 sequences, with roughly a tenth as singletons. This record belongs to a study of CD8 T cells in ankylosing spondylitis. The CDR3 is 16 amino acids. The V end was cut by 4 bases, the J end by 4 bases, with 16 bases between. Germline V gene sequence: CDR1 SGHVS, CDR2 FQNEAQ. The sequence came from a male donor with ankylosing spondylitis or in good health (not recorded which). The sample taken for sequencing was blood, either unsorted or a sorted T cell fraction (not recorded which). The chain has TRBV7-8 and TRBJ2-2; D is possibly TRBD2 (6 bases). The CDR3: CASSSRTGGSTGELFF. Here the CDR3 DNA reads TGTGCCAGCAGCTCGAGGACTGGGGGGAGCACCGGGGAGCTGTTTTTT.